This T cell receptor (beta chain) was recovered during a study of cytomegalovirus exposure and HLA in healthy donors. Background on the study: Early release data held roughly 90 million unique TCRs from HLA-typed donors.

PCR amplification relied on 60 Vbeta primers (plus 13 Jbeta primers). The assay was immunoSEQ multiplex PCR, and TCRdb's table has in-frame clones only and misses some. The data show about 170,000 clones, around 76% seen once. V trimming: 4 bases; J trimming: 3 bases; junction bases outside the gene matches: 7. The CDR3 has 15 amino acids. Germline values: CDR1 LNHDA, CDR2 SQIVND (reference sequence). Remarks on this clone: Antigen unknown.

Regarding the study as a whole: Most of the CMV-associated TCR beta chains (in a later analysis) appeared to be HLA-restricted. Later on, an analysis tied about 17,000 TCR beta sequences to HLA alleles at 0.05 false discovery rate.

The sequencing input was PBMCs. The V and J genes are TRBV19 and TRBJ2-7; TRBD2 matches at 9 bases. The receptor was isolated from a man aged 40-55 years in good health and CMV-seropositive. This CDR3 reads CASSSVLAGYYEQYF. In DNA, the CDR3 is TGTGCCAGTAGTAGCGTCCTAGCGGGGTACTACGAGCAGTACTTC.